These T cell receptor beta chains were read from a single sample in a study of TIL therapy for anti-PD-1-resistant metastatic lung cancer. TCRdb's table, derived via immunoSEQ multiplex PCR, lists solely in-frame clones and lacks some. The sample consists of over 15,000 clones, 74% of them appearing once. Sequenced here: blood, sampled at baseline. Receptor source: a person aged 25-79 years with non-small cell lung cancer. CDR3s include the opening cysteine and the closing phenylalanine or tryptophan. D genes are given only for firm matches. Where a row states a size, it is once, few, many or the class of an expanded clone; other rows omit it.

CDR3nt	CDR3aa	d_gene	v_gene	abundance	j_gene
TGTGCCAGCAGCCTCCGAGGACTCCCGTTCGTGGAGACCCAGTACTTC	CASSLRGLPFVETQYF	-	TRBV9	-	TRBJ2-5
TGTGCCATCACTTCCAGGTGGAGCTCTGGGGCCAACGTCCTGACTTTC	CAITSRWSSGANVLTF	-	TRBV2	-	TRBJ2-6
TGTGCCAGCAATTTAGCGGGGGAGAATGAGCAGTTCTTC	CASNLAGENEQFF	TRBD2	TRBV2	few	TRBJ2-1